The 22 T cell receptor beta chains presented below share a single source sample, sequenced in a study of T cell responses to AZD1222 COVID-19 vaccine (dated by TCRdb to about 2021). The sample's time point label is to be understood as: baseline before first vaccination. The library was generated by the immunoSEQ multiplex PCR assay. TCRdb took this table from immuneACCESS and kept in-frame rearrangements with V and J called. Such tables lack part of the clones; where checked against another copy, unresolved V genes explain under half of the gap, and the rest is unexplained. The sample has around 120,000 clones on record, 75% to 90% of them singletons. 1.5% to 2% of the sample is taken by the ten largest. The source was peripheral blood, collected on day 0 of AZD1222 vaccination. The receptor source for this set is an adult in good health.

V and J are TRBV30 and TRBJ2-3; 8 bases are shared with TRBD2. V shed 2 bases and J 4 bases; nucleotides not matched to a gene: 11. Germline loops: CDR1 GTSNPN, CDR2 SVGIG (reference sequence). The length of the CDR3 is 16 residues. Here the CDR3 reads CAWSPGTGGGADTQYF. CDR3 DNA sequence: TGTGCCTGGAGTCCCGGGACGGGAGGGGGAGCAGATACGCAGTATTTT.

The rearrangement links TRBV29-1 to TRBJ1-1; 9 bases map to TRBD1. The germline CDR1 and CDR2 sequences are SQVTM and ANQGSEA. The CDR3 sequence is 14 residues long. Losses at the gene ends were 7 bases for V and 1 base for J; bases not matched to a gene: 7. The CDR3 region is CSGQGGRTNTEAFF. The CDR3 nucleotides read TGCAGCGGACAGGGGGGCAGGACGAACACTGAAGCTTTCTTT.

The chain is built from TRBV5-1 and TRBJ2-2; 7 bases align to TRBD2. This CDR3 spans 16 amino acids. Germline V gene data show CDR1 as SGHRS and CDR2 as YFSETQ. The V gene end was trimmed by 6 bases and the J gene end by 0 bases; junction bases not matched to a gene: 8. CDR3 loop: CASTRVAGANTGELFF. DNA for the CDR3: TGCGCCAGCACCCGGGTGGCGGGAGCGAACACCGGGGAGCTGTTTTTT.

CDR3 nucleotides: TGCGCCAGCAGCTCGTCTGCCGGGGCAGGACGGTGGAACACTGAAGCTTTCTTT. It encodes CASSSSAGAGRWNTEAFF. This chain connects TRBV5-1 to TRBJ1-1, with D perhaps matching TRBD1 (5 bases). V gave up 3 bases and J gave up 1 base, with 22 bases separating them. The CDR3 runs 18 residues. CDR1 SGHRS and CDR2 YFSETQ come from the germline V gene.

The J gene is TRBJ1-1, the V gene TRBV6-5, with 10 bases that match TRBD1. The trim removed 6 bases at V and 0 bases at J, leaving 4 bases unmatched. The CDR3 spans 15 residues. Germline CDR1 is MNHEY and CDR2 is SVGAGI. CDR3 in DNA: TGTGCCAGCAGACGGGGACAGGGGTTGAACACTGAAGCTTTCTTT. It codes for CASRRGQGLNTEAFF.

Of note for this clone: The identical CDR3 is also encoded by other nucleotide sequences in the sample. V is TRBV18 and J is TRBJ2-7, with 7 positions matching TRBD1. J lost 1 base, V lost 6 bases, and 3 bases had no gene match. The germline gives CDR1 KGHSH, CDR2 LQKENI. This CDR3 is built from 13 residues. CDR3 nucleotide sequence: TGTGCCAGCTCCCCGGGACAGTCCTACGAGCAGTACTTC. This translates into CASSPGQSYEQYF.

The chain joins TRBV6-5 to TRBJ1-2; D uncertain. The CDR3 spans 16 residues. Trimming left V 0 bases short and J 5 bases short, with 16 bases between. The germline gives CDR1 MNHEY, CDR2 SVGAGI. The DNA of the CDR3 is TGTGCCAGCAGTTACTCCCGGGCCCAGAGCTTATATGGCTACACCTTC. This encodes CASSYSRAQSLYGYTF.

The V gene is TRBV30, the J gene TRBJ2-1, with TRBD2 matching 10 bases. The germline gives CDR1 GTSNPN, CDR2 SVGIG (reference sequence). This CDR3 is built from 16 residues. The V and J ends lost 3 bases and 12 bases, in that order; junction bases with no gene match: 17. The CDR3 sequence is CAWSQRGLAGVMGQFF. CDR3 coding DNA: TGTGCCTGGAGCCAAAGAGGGCTAGCGGGGGTCATGGGGCAGTTCTTC.

This clone showed up just once. V is TRBV6-5 and J is TRBJ2-7, with 7 bases matching TRBD1. The CDR3 length is 13 residues. V lost 7 bases to trimming and J lost 4 bases; unmatched junction nucleotides: 7. Germline V lookup: CDR1 MNHEY, CDR2 SVGAGI. The DNA for the CDR3 is TGTGCCAGCACACGAACAGGGGCTTACGAGCAGTACTTC. Its translation: CASTRTGAYEQYF.

V usage is TRBV6-2 or TRBV6-3 and J usage is TRBJ2-7; D unresolved. Trimming removed 2 bases at V and 4 bases at J, with 18 bases between. The germline gives CDR1 MNHEY, CDR2 SVGEGT. The CDR3 runs to 16 residues. The CDR3 nucleotides are TGTGCCAGCAGTTACGGGCCACACAGTTTCGCATACGAGCAGTACTTC. Its protein product is CASSYGPHSFAYEQYF.

The chain is built from TRBV6-5 and TRBJ1-1, with D tentatively TRBD1 (6 bases). The CDR3 loop spans 15 amino acids. Germline-derived CDR1 and CDR2 are MNHEY and SVGAGI. V lost 7 bases and J 2 bases, leaving 17 bases between the germline ends. The CDR3 nucleotides read TGTGCCAGCACCATGGGGGGGGCAGCCAACACTGAAGCTTTCTTT. It yields the protein CASTMGGAANTEAFF.

The chain uses TRBV12-3 or TRBV12-4 and TRBJ2-5; a possible D gene is TRBD1 (6 bases). The CDR3 runs 13 residues. V lost 3 bases to trimming and J lost 7 bases, with 12 bases between them. CDR3 in DNA: TGTGCCAGCAGTTTTCAGGGGATCCCGACCCAGTACTTC. It translates to CASSFQGIPTQYF.

The V gene is TRBV4-2, the J gene TRBJ1-6; D unresolved. Trimming removed 0 bases from V and 0 bases from J, with 6 bases in between. In germline, CDR1 is LGHNA, CDR2 YNFKEQ. The CDR3 is 16 amino acids. The CDR3: CASSQEGSSYNSPLHF. As DNA, the CDR3 is TGTGCCAGCAGCCAAGAAGGGAGCTCCTATAATTCACCCCTCCACTTT.

The chain recombines TRBV11-1 with TRBJ1-1, with D hard to call. There are 18 residues in the CDR3. With 0 bases removed from V and 5 bases from J, the gap between germline ends came to 22 bases. Germline CDR1 and CDR2: SGHAT and FQDESV (reference sequence). In nucleotides, the CDR3 is TGTGCCAGCAGCTTAGCCCTTCATTATCCGGGCAAGAGTACTGAAGCTTTCTTT. Its protein product is CASSLALHYPGKSTEAFF.

V gene TRBV4-1 combines with J gene TRBJ2-7; 7 nucleotides align to TRBD1. The CDR3 is made up of 14 amino acids. V lost 0 bases and J lost 3; bases outside the gene matches: 2. Per germline, CDR1 MGHRA and CDR2 YSYEKL. CDR3 sequence (DNA): TGCGCCAGCAGCCAAGATCCAGGGGGCTACGAGCAGTACTTC. Its protein is CASSQDPGGYEQYF.

The chain combines TRBV4-1 with TRBJ2-2, with D perhaps matching TRBD2 (5 bases). The V end was cut by 1 base, the J end by 1 base, with 10 bases between. The CDR3 is 16 amino acids. Germline CDR1 is MGHRA and CDR2 is YSYEKL. The CDR3 spells CASSQVGSGNTGELFF. Here the CDR3 DNA reads TGCGCCAGCAGCCAAGTCGGCAGCGGGAACACCGGGGAGCTGTTTTTT.

This chain connects TRBV24-1 to TRBJ1-1; the D gene is possibly TRBD1 (6 bases). Per the germline V gene, CDR1 is KGHDR and CDR2 is SFDVKD. Trimming shortened V by 7 bases and J by 1 base, and 9 bases separated the two germline ends. The CDR3 spans 13 residues. CDR3 bases: TGTGCCACCAGGCCGACAGGGAACACTGAAGCTTTCTTT. Translated: CATRPTGNTEAFF.

The chain joins TRBV5-1 to TRBJ2-7; 11 bases are a match to TRBD2. CDR1 and CDR2 from the germline V gene are SGHRS and YFSETQ. This CDR3 is built from 16 residues. The V segment lost 0 bases and the J segment 2 bases; nucleotides outside the gene matches: 4. CDR3 DNA sequence: TGCGCCAGCAGCTTGGGACTAGCGGGACCAACCTACGAGCAGTACTTC. It codes for CASSLGLAGPTYEQYF.

The chain is built from TRBV6-5 and TRBJ1-2, with D unresolved. The CDR3 is 13 amino acids. The ends were cut back, 0 bases at V and 8 bases at J, with 10 bases in the middle. Looked up from germline, CDR1 is MNHEY and CDR2 is SVGAGI. For the CDR3, the DNA is TGTGCCAGCAGTTACTCGAAATTGGTGGGCTACACCTTC. This translates into CASSYSKLVGYTF.

The gene calls are TRBV7-6 and TRBJ1-3, with no clear D. Trimming removed 0 bases at V and 1 base at J, with 10 bases between. CDR1 SGHVS and CDR2 FNYEAQ come from the germline V gene. The CDR3 is made up of 16 amino acids. CDR3 DNA: TGTGCCAGCAGCTTAGCGGGAGACCTATCTGGAAACACCATATATTTT. Amino acids: CASSLAGDLSGNTIYF.

This chain joins TRBV30 and TRBJ2-1; a possible D gene is TRBD1 (6 bases). V was cut by 0 bases and J by 7 bases, with 22 bases left in between. This CDR3 contains 17 residues. Per germline, CDR1 GTSNPN and CDR2 SVGIG (reference sequence). The CDR3 nucleotides read TGTGCCTGGAGTGTACAGGGTTCGGGGTTAAGGGGGAATGAGCAGTTCTTC. Its translation is CAWSVQGSGLRGNEQFF. The full variable domain, rest sourced from reference TRBV30 and TRBJ2-1, is SQTIHQWPATLVQPVGSPLSLECTVEGTSNPNLYWYRQAAGRGLQLLFYSVGIGQISSEVPQNLSASRPQDRQFILSSKKLLLSDSGFYLCAWSVQGSGLRGNEQFFGPGTRLTVL.

This sequence joins TRBV30 and TRBJ2-7, with 8 bases lining up with TRBD2. Trimming cost V 0 bases and J 3 bases; bases outside gene matches: 25. CDR1 and CDR2 (germline): GTSNPN, SVGIG (reference sequence). The CDR3 sequence is 21 residues long. Written as DNA, the CDR3 is TGTGCCTGGAGTGTAATTTTAGGCGTTAGCGGGATGAAGAAAGAATTCTACGAGCAGTACTTC. Protein sequence: CAWSVILGVSGMKKEFYEQYF.